The subject of this entry is one T cell receptor beta chain. The data belong to a study of blood T cell repertoires in COVID-19. Study-level information: Spain, Italy and the United States supplied samples that represented acute and convalescent COVID-19. Nucleic acid was either cDNA or gDNA, and it came from T cells, B-cell-depleted T cells, or PBMCs.

How the authors handled the data: From reference gene primer amplification, estimates of nucleated cell counts were derived. Here immunoSEQ multiplex PCR was the method, and the copy in TCRdb shows in-frame clones only, minus some. The V and J calls and clone size come from that table; D and trimming were worked out from the DNA. Among 100,000 to 120,000 clones, over 70% were seen once, and the ten largest hold 1.5% to 1.7%. This clonotype was obtained from a man aged 50-59 years with acute or convalescent COVID-19. The material sequenced was peripheral blood.

CDR3 nucleotide sequence: TGCGCCAGCAGCTTGGGACTAGAAACAGATACGCAGTATTTT. Its translation is CASSLGLETDTQYF. The chain employs TRBV5-1 and TRBJ2-3, with TRBD2 as a possible D gene (6 bases). Trimming shortened V by 0 bases and J by 3 bases, and 8 bases separated the two germline ends. This CDR3 has 14 amino acids. Germline lookup yields CDR1 SGHRS and CDR2 YFSETQ.